One sample yielded the 15 T cell receptor beta chains listed below, sequenced in a study of shared clonotypes between healthy human individuals. The data were produced by immunoSEQ multiplex PCR, yet TCRdb's version contains in-frame clones alone and is incomplete. The table shows 2.3 million or so clones, with approximately 95% occurring only once. Source material: naive CD4+ T cells from PBMCs. Indicated subset: CD45RA+ positively selected. These TCRs come from a young man in good health. Some clones in this sample may be carry-over from other donors' samples.

The V gene is TRBV6-6, the J gene TRBJ1-5, with TRBD1 matching over 7 bases. Per germline, CDR1 MNHNY and CDR2 SVGAGI (reference sequence). The CDR3 loop spans 14 amino acids. The V gene end was trimmed by 5 bases and the J gene end by 3 bases; junction bases not matched to a gene: 4. The CDR3 DNA reads TGTGCCAGCAGTACGGGACAGTACAATCAGCCCCAGCATTTT. Amino acids: CASSTGQYNQPQHF.

J is TRBJ2-3 and V is TRBV11-2, with 11 bases aligning to TRBD2. The junction had 9 bases not matched to a gene; V was cut back by 6 bases and J by 1 base. This CDR3 spans 17 amino acids. Germline CDR1 is SGHAT and CDR2 is FQNNGV. CDR3 DNA sequence: TGTGCCAGCAGTTTGGCCCTGACTAGCGGGGGCACAGATACGCAGTATTTT. Protein sequence: CASSLALTSGGTDTQYF. Filled out from reference TRBV11-2 and TRBJ2-3, the complete variable domain reads EAGVAQSPRYKIIEKRQSVAFWCNPISGHATLYWYQQILGQGPKLLIQFQNNGVVDDSQLPKDRFSAERLKGVDSTLKIQPAKLEDSAVYLCASSLALTSGGTDTQYFGPGTRLTVL.

This clone was recorded once. The chain combines TRBV7-2 with TRBJ2-2; D possibly matches TRBD1 or TRBD2 (5 bases each). The germline V gene has CDR1 SGHTA and CDR2 FQGNSA. This CDR3 contains 15 residues. The germline V and J ends were trimmed by 1 base and 2 bases, with 8 bases remaining between them. The CDR3 spells CASSLGGVNTGELFF. For the CDR3, the DNA is TGTGCCAGCAGCTTAGGAGGGGTTAACACCGGGGAGCTGTTTTTT.

The chain couples TRBV14 to TRBJ2-3; D perhaps matches TRBD2 (6 bases). The CDR3 consists of 17 residues. The V end was cut by 6 bases, the J end by 2 bases, with 21 bases between. The V gene's germline CDR1 is SGHDN and CDR2 FVKESK. The CDR3 sequence is CASSQPQRGLITDTQYF. CDR3 sequence (DNA): TGTGCCAGCAGTCAACCACAACGGGGACTGATCACAGATACGCAGTATTTT.

CDR3 bases: TGCGCCAGCAGCCCAAACCCCAGCGGGAGAGTCTACGAGCAGTACTTC. Amino acid sequence: CASSPNPSGRVYEQYF. The V and J genes are TRBV5-1 and TRBJ2-7, with 8 bases matching TRBD2. Germline V gives CDR1 SGHRS, CDR2 YFSETQ. Germline trimming cut 4 bases from V and 3 bases from J; bases unmatched to any gene: 12. CDR3 size: 16 residues. Together with reference TRBV5-1 and TRBJ2-7, the CDR3 gives the full variable domain: KAGVTQTPRYLIKTRGQQVTLSCSPISGHRSVSWYQQTPGQGLQFLFEYFSETQRNKGNFPGRFSGRQFSNSRSEMNVSTLELGDSALYLCASSPNPSGRVYEQYFGPGTRLTVT.

In regard to this clone: One end of the junction is discordant with germline, which a read error may explain. The chain carries TRBV6-6 and TRBJ1-2; 8 bases are a match to TRBD1. The CDR3 totals 11 residues. Germline CDR1 is MNHNY and CDR2 is SVGAGI (reference sequence). This chain's CDR3 is CASSSSDRGFF. The CDR3 DNA follows: TGTGCCAGCAGTTCCTCCGACAGGGGCTTCTTC.

V gene TRBV2 combines with J gene TRBJ2-7; a possible D gene is TRBD2 (5 bases). This CDR3 comprises 13 residues. The V gene's germline CDR1 is SNHLY and CDR2 FYNNEI. Trimming shortened V by 2 bases and J by 6 bases, and 11 bases separated the two germline ends. DNA of the CDR3: TGTGCCAGCAGTGAATACGTGCGGGTCGAGCAGTACTTC. Amino acid sequence: CASSEYVRVEQYF.

V and J are TRBV11-3 and TRBJ2-1; TRBD2 is a possible D gene (5 bases). The CDR3 runs to 15 residues. Per germline, CDR1 SGHNT and CDR2 YENEEA. Trimming cost V 5 bases and J 8 bases, with 19 bases left between them. The DNA for the CDR3 is TGTGCCAGCAGCCCCACGGGTGGAGGTGACGATGAGCAGTTCTTC. Its translation is CASSPTGGGDDEQFF.

As concerns this clone: The same CDR3 also results from other DNA sequences found in this sample. The CDR3 reads CASSLGTGGNEQFF. The CDR3 DNA reads as TGCGCCAGCAGCTTGGGAACGGGTGGCAATGAGCAGTTCTTC. V usage is TRBV5-1 and J usage is TRBJ2-1; no firm D call. Trimming left V 0 bases short and J 6 bases short, with 10 bases between. The germline CDR1 and CDR2 sequences are SGHRS and YFSETQ. This CDR3 is 14 amino acids long.

This clone was found once. The CDR3 nucleotides are TGTGCCAGCAGCCCAGTAGCGGGAGCGTGGGAGACCCAGTACTTC. Translating gives CASSPVAGAWETQYF. The rearrangement joins TRBV7-9 to TRBJ2-5; 9 bases align to TRBD2. CDR1 is SEHNR and CDR2 is FQNEAQ in the germline V gene (reference sequence). With 5 bases clipped from V and 5 bases from J, the junction kept 9 bases outside the gene matches. There are 15 residues in the CDR3.

This clone turned up a few times. The chain employs TRBV5-1 and TRBJ2-7; 8 bases fit TRBD2. The CDR3 totals 16 residues. V lost 4 bases, J lost 5 bases, and 14 bases stayed unmatched. The V gene's germline CDR1 is SGHRS and CDR2 YFSETQ. The CDR3, as DNA: TGCGCCAGCAGCCCTGGCCGGAGCGGGAGAGGCGACGAGCAGTACTTC. Encoded protein: CASSPGRSGRGDEQYF.

This clone appeared once. The V gene is TRBV4-3, the J gene TRBJ2-1, with D hard to call. The CDR3 is 16 residues long. Trimming stripped 1 base from V and 2 bases from J, with 12 bases between. Germline loops: CDR1 LGHNA, CDR2 YSLEER. The chain's CDR3 is CASSQGKGLPYNEQFF. CDR3 in DNA: TGCGCCAGCAGCCAAGGCAAAGGGCTTCCCTACAATGAGCAGTTCTTC.

The gene calls are TRBV29-1 and TRBJ1-5; TRBD1 aligns across 7 bases. The germline V gene encodes CDR1 SQVTM and CDR2 ANQGSEA. J lost 7 bases, V lost 6 bases, and 18 bases had no gene match. The CDR3 contains 16 residues. The CDR3 sequence is CSVPKTLQGVSQPQHF. DNA of the CDR3: TGCAGCGTGCCGAAAACCCTCCAGGGGGTGAGCCAGCCCCAGCATTTT.

The rearrangement links TRBV7-2 to TRBJ1-2; 11 bases fit TRBD1. Germline assignment: CDR1 SGHTA and CDR2 FQGNSA. The CDR3 totals 17 residues. Trimming took 1 base from V and 7 from J; bases not matched to a gene: 11. The CDR3, as DNA: TGTGCCAGCAGCTTAGACCCGGGACAGGGGGGTATTGGTGGCTACACCTTC. It translates to CASSLDPGQGGIGGYTF.

This clone came up a few times. The chain is built from TRBV28 and TRBJ1-4; D is possibly TRBD1 (5 bases). The germline CDR1 and CDR2 sequences are MDHEN and SYDVKM. The CDR3 length is 13 residues. V was pared by 10 bases and J by 8 bases, with 17 bases between. The CDR3 loop is CATGGRVREKLFF. In DNA form, the CDR3 reads TGTGCCACCGGCGGCAGGGTTAGAGAAAAACTGTTTTTT.